This T cell receptor (beta chain) comes out of a study of blood T cell repertoires in COVID-19. Study in general: From T cells, B-cell-depleted T cells, or PBMCs came the material, which was cDNA or gDNA.

Deletions cut 5 bases from V and 4 bases from J, with 11 bases between. Germline CDR1 and CDR2: MDHEN and SYDVKM. This CDR3 has 14 residues. Profiling relied on immunoSEQ multiplex PCR, and the TCRdb table lists in-frame clones only, not all of them. The table lists about 28,000 clones, about 92% of them singletons. Seattle researchers signed up patients amid active infection and tracked them longitudinally. The sample taken for sequencing was peripheral blood. The TCR sequence derives from a woman aged 70-85 years with COVID-19, enrolled during active disease. This chain joins TRBV28 and TRBJ1-4, with a possible D match to TRBD1 (6 bases). Here the CDR3 DNA reads TGTGCCAGCAGTGACCGGACAGTTAATGAAAAACTGTTTTTT. This encodes CASSDRTVNEKLFF.